The clone carrying this T cell receptor (beta chain) is a singleton in its sample. This record belongs to a study of T cell changes during pregnancy in multiple sclerosis. Measured with immunoSEQ multiplex PCR; TCRdb has only the in-frame clones, and not every one. This table holds more than 80,000 clones, nearly 95% found once. There are 13 residues in the CDR3. Germline V gives CDR1 MDHEN, CDR2 SYDVKM. Losses at the gene ends were 9 bases for V and 2 bases for J; bases not matched to a gene: 7. The rearrangement links TRBV28 to TRBJ2-7, with 7 nucleotides matching TRBD1. This clonotype was sampled from a female donor with multiple sclerosis, enrolled in a pregnancy study. This material consisted of peripheral blood, taken in the second trimester of pregnancy. The CDR3 region is CASRLGTAYEQYF. CDR3 nucleotide sequence: TGTGCCAGTCGTCTGGGGACAGCCTACGAGCAGTACTTC.